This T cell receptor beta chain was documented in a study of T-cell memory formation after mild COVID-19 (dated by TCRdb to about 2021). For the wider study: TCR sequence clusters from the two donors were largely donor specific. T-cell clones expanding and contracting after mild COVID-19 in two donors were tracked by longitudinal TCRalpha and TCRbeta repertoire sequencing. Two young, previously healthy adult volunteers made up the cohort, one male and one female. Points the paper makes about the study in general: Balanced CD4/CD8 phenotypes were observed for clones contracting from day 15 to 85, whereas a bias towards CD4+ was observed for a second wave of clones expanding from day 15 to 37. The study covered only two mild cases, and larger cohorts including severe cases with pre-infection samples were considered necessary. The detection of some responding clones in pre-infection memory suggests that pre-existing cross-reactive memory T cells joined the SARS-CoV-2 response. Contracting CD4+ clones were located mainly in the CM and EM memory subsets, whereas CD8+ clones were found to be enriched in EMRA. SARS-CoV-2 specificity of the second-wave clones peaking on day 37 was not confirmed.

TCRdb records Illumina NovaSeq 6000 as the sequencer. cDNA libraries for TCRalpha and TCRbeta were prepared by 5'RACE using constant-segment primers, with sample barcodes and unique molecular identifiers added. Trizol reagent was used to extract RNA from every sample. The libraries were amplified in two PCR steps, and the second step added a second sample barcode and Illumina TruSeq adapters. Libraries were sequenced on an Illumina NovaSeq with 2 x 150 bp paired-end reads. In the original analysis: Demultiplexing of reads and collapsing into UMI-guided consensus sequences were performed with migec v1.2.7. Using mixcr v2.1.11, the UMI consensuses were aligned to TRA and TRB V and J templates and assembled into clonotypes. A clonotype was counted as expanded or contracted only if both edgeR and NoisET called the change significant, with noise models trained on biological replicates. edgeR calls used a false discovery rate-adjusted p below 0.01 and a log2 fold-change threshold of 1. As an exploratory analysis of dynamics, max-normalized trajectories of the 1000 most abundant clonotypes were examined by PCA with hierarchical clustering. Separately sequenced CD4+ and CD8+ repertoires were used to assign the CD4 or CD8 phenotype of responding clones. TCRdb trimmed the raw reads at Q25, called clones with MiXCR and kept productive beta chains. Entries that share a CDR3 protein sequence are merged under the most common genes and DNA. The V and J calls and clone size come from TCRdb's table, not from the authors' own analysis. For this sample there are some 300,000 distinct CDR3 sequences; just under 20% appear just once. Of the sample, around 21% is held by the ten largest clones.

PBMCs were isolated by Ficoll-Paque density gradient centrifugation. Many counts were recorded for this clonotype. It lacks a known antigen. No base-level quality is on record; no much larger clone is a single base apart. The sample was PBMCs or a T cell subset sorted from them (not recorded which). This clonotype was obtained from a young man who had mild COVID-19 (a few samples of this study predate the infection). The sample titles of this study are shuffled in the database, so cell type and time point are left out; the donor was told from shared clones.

The DNA sequence follows: TGCGCCAGCAGCTTGGACTGGCGGGAGCAGTTCTTC. Its translation reads: CASSLDWREQFF. The sequence is built from TRBV5-1 and TRBJ2-1, with no reliable assignment of the D segment. The CDR3 contains 12 residues, cysteine and phenylalanine counted. The kept DNA is CDR3 alone, 36 bases in frame from the first base. The germline V gene provides CDR1 SGHRS and CDR2 YFSETQ. V sheds 0 bases and J sheds 10 bases, leaving 8 bases between their ends.